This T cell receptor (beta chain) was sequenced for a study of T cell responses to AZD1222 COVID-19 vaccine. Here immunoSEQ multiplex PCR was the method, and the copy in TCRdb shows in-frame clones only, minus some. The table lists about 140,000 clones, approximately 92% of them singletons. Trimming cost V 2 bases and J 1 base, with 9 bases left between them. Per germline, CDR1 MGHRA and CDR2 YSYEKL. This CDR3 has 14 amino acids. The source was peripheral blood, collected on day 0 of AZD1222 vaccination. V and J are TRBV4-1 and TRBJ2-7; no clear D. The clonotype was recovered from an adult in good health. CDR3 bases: TGCGCCAGCAGCCAACTCGCATATTCCTACGAGCAGTACTTC. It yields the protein CASSQLAYSYEQYF.